This record concerns one T cell receptor (beta chain) sequence. No antigen is known for it. These data belong to a study of tumor-infiltrating lymphocytes in primary liver carcinoma. Making TCR beta cDNA involved approximately 530 ng total RNA and a constant-region primer. Generation of the TCR beta libraries relied on three nested multiplex PCR rounds using slightly modified ARM-PCR. Researchers ran the first two PCR rounds for roughly 10 cycles each with TRBV1-TRBV30 forward primers and a C-beta reverse primer. MiXCR was run by TCRdb on the multiplex PCR reads, yielding one entry per CDR3 protein. The data contain about 120,000 distinct CDR3 sequences, 60% to 70% of them seen just once; the ten biggest clones take up over 7%. The CDR3 loop spans 13 amino acids. Germline V CDR1 and CDR2: KGHDR, SFDVKD. Trimming took 3 bases from V and 9 from J, leaving 13 bases between them. It was from 20-30 mg of unsorted bulk tissue that RNA and DNA were co-extracted. Those sampled were patients whose primary liver carcinoma was treated by surgical resection.

General study points: Tumors reached a significantly greater top-250-clone fraction than blood did (p = 0.039). Only around 8-25% of top clones occurred in all five tumor regions.

The V call is TRBV24-1, the J call TRBJ2-5; D perhaps matches TRBD2 (5 bases). Sequenced: liver tumor tissue from sampling region 1. Subset specified: tumor region T1, superior pole. The clonotype originates from a woman aged 60 to 75 with primary liver carcinoma and hepatitis B virus infection. The CDR3 region is CATSDAGTEAQYF. CDR3 sequence (DNA): TGTGCCACCAGTGATGCAGGTACGGAGGCCCAGTACTTC.